This T cell receptor (beta chain) was observed in a study of human T cells and chemical hapten exposure. Overall study: Patches with 0.01% DPC went on the upper back, and the tests were read at 6 days.

This clonotype was counted at least ten times. This sample's time point: patch test 1, 2 weeks after DPC sensitization. Described treatment: therapeutic diphenylcyclopropenone sensitization with weekly scalp DPC. One entry per CDR3 protein, called by TCRdb with MiXCR from the RACE reads. Of tens of thousands of distinct CDR3 sequences listed, 9% to 9.5% are singletons. The V and J ends lost 5 bases and 8 bases respectively, with 9 bases between them. CDR3 length: 12 amino acids. Germline CDR1 reads KGHDR; CDR2 reads SFDVKD. This TCR was recovered from a woman in her forties with alopecia areata. Some clones in this sample may be carry-over from other donors' samples. The sequenced sample was whole blood, obtained in connection with sensitization to the hapten diphenylcyclopropenone (DPC). This chain uses TRBV24-1 with TRBJ2-1; TRBD2 is a possible D gene (6 bases). CDR3 sequence reads: CATSVWGDEQFF. The CDR3 coding sequence is TGTGCCACCAGTGTCTGGGGGGATGAGCAGTTCTTC.